This paragraph reports one TCR beta chain. Under the authors' procedure: Counts of nucleated cells, estimated from reference gene primer amplification, were obtained. Sequencing was performed with immunoSEQ multiplex PCR; in TCRdb, only in-frame clones are kept and a portion is missing. That table supplies the V and J calls and clone size; D and trimming were determined from the DNA. The sample lists 150,000 to 200,000 clones; about 81% were seen once. Trimming cost V 0 bases and J 0 bases, with 12 bases left between them. Per the germline V gene, CDR1 is KGHDR and CDR2 is SFDVKD. The CDR3 has 17 residues. This specimen comes from a study of blood T cell repertoires in COVID-19. For the study at large: Material from acute and convalescent COVID-19 was sourced from the United States, Italy and Spain.

The receptor comes from a man in his sixties with active or convalescent COVID-19. The chain is built from TRBV24-1 and TRBJ2-3; D may be TRBD1 (5 bases). Input material: peripheral blood. The CDR3 reads CATSDLGGGASTDTQYF. In DNA, the CDR3 is TGTGCCACCAGTGATTTGGGCGGTGGGGCTAGCACAGATACGCAGTATTTT.